Below, 16 T cell receptor beta chains from the same sample are listed, as sequenced in a study of blood T cell repertoires in COVID-19. This table comes from immunoSEQ multiplex PCR, and its TCRdb copy is limited to in-frame clones, with some not included. The sample has around 70,000 clones; roughly 87% are singletons. Sequenced sample: peripheral blood. The receptors were sampled from a man in his fifties with active COVID-19.

This clone was picked up one time. The genes are TRBV19 and TRBJ1-2; D is undetermined. Germline CDR1 is LNHDA and CDR2 is SQIVND (reference sequence). The CDR3 extends over 14 amino acids. The V gene lost 5 bases and the J gene lost 0 bases, with 10 bases spanning the gap. The chain's CDR3 is CASSFSGANYGYTF. In DNA, the CDR3 is TGTGCCAGTAGTTTCTCCGGAGCTAACTATGGCTACACCTTC.

The chain joins TRBV28 to TRBJ2-4; D remains ambiguous. CDR1 MDHEN and CDR2 SYDVKM come from the germline V gene. CDR3 length equals 13 residues. Trimming removed 2 bases at V and 10 bases at J, with 12 bases between. The CDR3 protein is CASSLIVDLIQYF. As DNA, the CDR3 is TGTGCCAGCAGTTTAATTGTCGATCTAATTCAGTACTTC. Combining the CDR3 with reference TRBV28 and TRBJ2-4 gives the whole variable domain DVKVTQSSRYLVKRTGEKVFLECVQDMDHENMFWYRQDPGLGLRLIYFSYDVKMKEKGDIPEGYSVSREKKERFSLILESASTNQTSMYLCASSLIVDLIQYFGAGTRLSVL.

The chain's CDR3 is CASSQILGLAGGNEQFF. The CDR3 DNA reads TGCGCCAGCAGCCAAATACTCGGACTAGCGGGGGGGAATGAGCAGTTCTTC. This rearrangement joins TRBV4-3 to TRBJ2-1; TRBD2 matches 15 bases. The CDR3 loop spans 17 amino acids. V was pared by 2 bases and J by 7 bases, with 6 bases of the junction left unmatched. Germline CDR1 LGHNA, CDR2 YSLEER.

This clone was observed a handful of times. The rearrangement links TRBV11-3 to TRBJ1-6; 7 positions agree with TRBD1. The CDR3 has 13 amino acids. Germline V CDR1 and CDR2: SGHNT, YENEEA. J lost 8 bases, V lost 5 bases, and 3 bases had no gene match. CDR3 sequence: CASSRDSDSPLHF. The CDR3 DNA follows: TGTGCCAGCAGCCGGGACAGTGATTCACCCCTCCACTTT.

V and J are TRBV7-9 and TRBJ2-3; maybe TRBD2 (7 bases). CDR1 and CDR2 (germline): SEHNR, FQNEAQ (reference sequence). V was pared by 5 bases and J by 6 bases, with 24 bases between. This CDR3 spans 17 amino acids. The CDR3 spells CASSGALQGLLFDTQYF. The CDR3 DNA follows: TGTGCCAGCAGCGGCGCCTTACAGGGACTACTGTTTGATACGCAGTATTTT.

This clone is a singleton in its sample. The chain recombines TRBV14 with TRBJ2-1; 11 bases are a match to TRBD2. Trimming cost V 0 bases and J 4 bases; bases outside gene matches: 8. The germline CDR1 and CDR2 sequences are SGHDN and FVKESK. The CDR3 runs 18 residues. The CDR3 region has the DNA TGTGCCAGCAGCCAAGAAAGGCCTAGCGGGAGGAGGTACAATGAGCAGTTCTTC. Its protein is CASSQERPSGRRYNEQFF.

The gene calls are TRBV7-3 and TRBJ2-2; tentative D call: TRBD1 (6 bases). V lost 5 bases and J lost 0, with 13 bases in between. Germline V gives CDR1 SGHTA, CDR2 FQGTGA. The CDR3 is 16 amino acids. CDR3 sequence: CASSPRQVANTGELFF. The DNA for the CDR3 is TGTGCCAGCAGCCCAAGACAGGTCGCGAACACCGGGGAGCTGTTTTTT.

This chain uses TRBV7-9 with TRBJ2-5; 7 nucleotides line up with TRBD2. V shed 5 bases, J shed 4 bases, and the junction held 13 bases outside the gene matches. Germline V gene sequence: CDR1 SEHNR, CDR2 FQNEAQ (reference sequence). The CDR3 extends over 16 amino acids. The CDR3 here is CASSMSNDPGGETQYF. In DNA form, the CDR3 reads TGTGCCAGCAGCATGAGCAACGATCCGGGGGGAGAGACCCAGTACTTC.

The chain combines TRBV29-1 with TRBJ1-1; D unclear. Trimming cost V 2 bases and J 0 bases, with 13 bases left between them. Germline CDR1 reads SQVTM; CDR2 reads ANQGSEA. The CDR3 is made up of 15 amino acids. CDR3 DNA: TGCAGCGTTGAACCACAAGGAGCTTTGAACACTGAAGCTTTCTTT. Translating it yields CSVEPQGALNTEAFF.

This chain uses TRBV30 with TRBJ1-3; D is unresolved. The CDR3 is 15 amino acids. The V gene lost 6 bases and the J gene lost 0 bases, with 15 bases spanning the gap. Germline CDR1 and CDR2: GTSNPN and SVGIG (reference sequence). The CDR3, as DNA: TGTGCCTGCGGGCCCGGTCGGGGCTCTGGAAACACCATATATTTT. It codes for CACGPGRGSGNTIYF.

V usage is TRBV6-5 and J usage is TRBJ2-7; D possibly corresponds to TRBD1 (6 bases). This CDR3 comprises 15 residues. The V end lost 8 bases, the J end lost 0 bases, and 17 bases lay between the germline ends. Germline CDR1 MNHEY, CDR2 SVGAGI. CDR3 nucleotides: TGTGCCAGCTCAGATGGCAGGGGCTACTCCTACGAGCAGTACTTC. Protein: CASSDGRGYSYEQYF.

V usage is TRBV18 and J usage is TRBJ2-3, with 8 bases that match TRBD2. Germline V CDR1 and CDR2: KGHSH, LQKENI. CDR3 length: 14 amino acids. V shed 3 bases and J 1 base; nucleotides not matched to a gene: 0. This CDR3 is CASSPSGGTDTQYF. CDR3 bases: TGTGCCAGCTCACCTAGCGGGGGCACAGATACGCAGTATTTT.

The chain joins TRBV4-2 to TRBJ2-4; 7 positions match TRBD2. Per germline, CDR1 LGHNA and CDR2 YNFKEQ. Trimming took 0 bases from V and 6 from J; bases not matched to a gene: 5. CDR3 length: 15 amino acids. CDR3 residues: CASSQEVLALNIQYF. The CDR3 nucleotides are TGTGCCAGCAGCCAAGAGGTACTAGCGCTAAACATTCAGTACTTC.

The chain links TRBV6-2 or TRBV6-3 to TRBJ2-5, with 15 positions matching TRBD2. CDR3 length equals 18 residues. V shed 0 bases, J shed 5 bases, and the junction held 7 bases outside the gene matches. Germline loops: CDR1 MNHEY, CDR2 SVGEGT. CDR3 sequence (DNA): TGTGCCAGCAGTTACTCCTGGACTAGCGGGAGGGCCTTGGAGACCCAGTACTTC. Translating it yields CASSYSWTSGRALETQYF.

This clone showed up just a few times. The chain has TRBV6-2 or TRBV6-3 and TRBJ2-6; D perhaps matches TRBD1 (5 bases). Germline-derived CDR1 and CDR2 are MNHEY and SVGEGT. CDR3 length: 15 residues. V was pared by 6 bases and J by 4 bases, with 13 bases between. The CDR3: CASSETVVGANVLTF. In DNA, the CDR3 is TGTGCCAGCAGCGAGACAGTCGTAGGGGCCAACGTCCTGACTTTC.

The genes are TRBV18 and TRBJ2-5; a weak D match, TRBD1 (6 bases). The CDR3 runs to 13 residues. The germline gives CDR1 KGHSH, CDR2 LQKENI. With 6 bases removed from V and 1 base from J, the gap between germline ends came to 9 bases. This CDR3 is CASSSTGQETQYF. CDR3 bases: TGTGCCAGCTCGTCGACAGGCCAAGAGACCCAGTACTTC. Complete variable domain (other parts from reference TRBV18 and TRBJ2-5): NAGVMQNPRHLVRRRGQEARLRCSPMKGHSHVYWYRQLPEEGLKFMVYLQKENIIDESGMPKERFSAEFPKEGPSILRIQQVVRGDSAAYFCASSSTGQETQYFGPGTRLLVL.